This entry features one T cell receptor (beta chain) sequence. Its antigen is not yet known. No base qualities exist here, and no much larger clone lies one base off it. This specimen belongs to a study of cytomegalovirus exposure and HLA in healthy donors (dated by TCRdb to the late 2010s). Describing the broader study: An earlier analysis of approximately 640 of the donors reported about 290 Gb of sequence data and roughly 100 million unique TCR beta sequences from 150 million to 200 million T cells. Every repertoire in the discovery cohort had been generated on one and the same sequencing platform. Genome-wide SNP genotypes for about 65% of the 666 donors were used in a later genetic analysis, which treated that subset as a discovery cohort. A later analysis re-analyzed previously published TCR beta repertoires from roughly 630 donors and added high-resolution HLA genotyping to study TCR occurrence patterns. A separate validation cohort of more than 100 different subjects was used in addition to the approximately 640-subject first cohort. Roughly 300 gigabases of sequencing data and roughly 90 million unique TCR sequences were included in an early release covering around 600 HLA-typed donors. Among 398 genotyped donors of the cohort, an average of around 240,000 unique TCR beta nucleotide sequences were sequenced per donor, roughly 20% of them non-productive. Rather than drawing on any new phenotypic data, the later analysis identified candidate immune exposures from TCR beta sequences and the way those sequences occurred across donors. An earlier analysis of around 540 of the donors applied high-throughput TCR beta sequencing to assess whether each TCR beta V gene segment acted as functional or pseudogenic. The study used immunosequencing to profile the T cell repertoires of approximately 640 subjects and linked those repertoires to cytomegalovirus serostatus. The study was designed to test whether signatures of past pathogen exposure could be identified by cataloging public T cell receptors. Donor age, sex, ethnicity and CMV serostatus were collected together with the repertoire data. The number of donors typed differed by locus, with 629-630 for A, B, C, DRB1 and DQB1, more than 500 for DQA1, 600 to 610 for DPA1, and 450 to 480 for DPB1. Five DR-DQ haplotypes were handled as single units for association and clustering, since linkage in the cohort was strong. HLA typing included class I and class II loci at four-digit resolution. To predict cytomegalovirus infection status, the study brought together high-throughput TCR immunosequencing, statistical association of individual TCRs with disease status, and machine learning. Of the 398 genotyped donors, over 70% fell in the genetic ancestry cluster associated with self-reported Caucasian donors.

The cohort comprised some 680 healthy bone marrow donors. All cohort members were sampled while nominally healthy, although unrecorded immune exposures were likely present. The donor tested CMV seropositive and was one of the 289 seropositive cohort members. Every donor gave a peripheral blood sample, and the peripheral blood mononuclear cells from that sample were used for TCR beta sequencing. The Qiagen DNeasy Blood Extraction Kit was used to extract genomic DNA from the blood cell samples. General conclusions and limits of the study: V-gene and J-gene trimming of TCR beta chains was associated with a missense DCLRE1C variant in a later genetic analysis, and the association was replicated in an independent cohort. In a later analysis, several top co-occurrence clusters were reported to appear linked to parvovirus B19, influenza, CMV and Epstein-Barr virus. In a later analysis, some 17,000 TCR beta sequences were associated with specific HLA alleles at a false discovery rate of 0.05. This cohort had only TCR beta chains sequenced, and the lack of alpha or paired-chain data limited which features could be detected. In a later genetic analysis, fewer N-insertions in productive TCRs were reported among donors in an Asian-associated ancestry cluster than the 666-donor mean. HLA typing was unavailable for some donors at each locus, so association tests used only the typed subset. The authors suggested that the approach could potentially be generalized to other disease states and immunological phenotypes. Some IMGT-functional V segments, including TRBV6-2 and TRBV6-3, could not be told apart with the 87-base-pair reads, so those segments were excluded. In a later analysis, most CMV-associated TCR beta chains were found to appear HLA-restricted, with HLA associations seemingly driven largely by CMV exposure. Strong co-occurrence of HLA alleles, especially DR and DQ, made assigning TCR associations to individual alleles difficult. A cluster of highly shared sequence variants was judged likely to represent a technical artifact of the sequencing pipeline. In an earlier analysis of about 600 of the donors, most TCR beta V segments appeared in productive rearrangements about 90% or about 30% of the time, broadly matching IMGT annotations. According to a later analysis, TCR association rates differed among HLA loci, with DRB1 alleles showing the most associated TCRs and HLA-C alleles showing the fewest. Linkage disequilibrium might explain the correlated functional status among segregating V segments, but an unknown experimental factor could not be excluded. The study gave a list of 150 to 200 TCR beta chains associated with cytomegalovirus. A further reported finding was that TCR beta sequences accurately predicted the HLA-A and HLA-B alleles for most subjects in the first cohort. A later analysis found that HLA-associated TCR beta chains were more clonally expanded and had lower generation probabilities than equally common non-associated chains. Across donors, most TCR sequences were observed very rarely, whereas some public TCRs were present in many individuals. In both the original and validation cohorts, the classifier was reported to diagnose cytomegalovirus status with high specificity and sensitivity. A few of the identified cytomegalovirus-associated TCR beta chains were confirmed in vitro to be specific for cytomegalovirus antigens. The only immune exposure information available for the cohort was CMV serostatus. The earlier analysis of fewer than 750 of the donors excluded seventeen rarely observed V segments, including chromosome 9 orphons, because counts were too low. Roughly uniform sequencing depth across donors was assumed in presence/absence analyses, although this assumption may not hold.

The library relied on the immunoSEQ multiplex PCR assay. For the multiplex PCR, a mixture combining 60 forward primers for TCR Vbeta segments and 13 reverse primers for TCR Jbeta segments was used. A multiplex PCR assay on genomic DNA amplified the CDR3 region of rearranged TCR beta genes. Amplified TCR beta libraries were sequenced as 87-base-pair reads on the Illumina HiSeq System. For the original study's pipeline: In a later analysis, about 80 million unique TCR beta chains were counted across the 500 to 850 repertoires, and roughly 10 million of these chains were shared by at least two donors. Raw reads were error-corrected and collapsed into unique sequences by a nearest-neighbor algorithm in which closely related sequences were merged to remove PCR and sequencing errors. Alignment of CDR3 sequences to IMGT reference sequences was used to assign V, D and J gene segments. Each retained sequence needed at least a six-nucleotide match to both a V gene segment and a J gene segment. Rearrangements were called productive when the CDR3 lacked stop codons and stayed in frame with V and J; all others were non-productive. Following IMGT convention, CDR3 was defined as the stretch from the second conserved V-encoded cysteine up to the conserved J-encoded phenylalanine. The earlier analysis of a few hundred of the donors excluded sequences that lacked an unambiguous match to a single V gene segment. An earlier analysis of 587 of the donors classified V segments as functional when productive rearrangements were above 56.7% and as segregating when the standard deviation between donors was above 5%. A statistical classification framework was developed to diagnose cytomegalovirus status using the catalog of TCR beta chain sequences. V and J gene assignment, in a later analysis, came from comparing TCR nucleotide sequences with IMGT/GENE-DB human TR gene sequences. The TCRdist pipeline was used in a later analysis to assign CDR3 sequences and most-parsimonious VDJ recombination scenarios. In a later analysis, every TCR beta chain was defined by the combination of its CDR3 amino acid sequence and its V-gene family, and reads without a unique V-gene family were dropped. As a way to deal with suspected cross-contamination and a sequencing artifact, a later analysis dropped roughly 600 nucleotide sequences that were highly shared and had low generation probability. In a later analysis, a clonal expansion index was calculated for each public chain from normalized within-repertoire ranks of inferred template counts. A later analysis computed generation probabilities with a VDJ recombination model fitted to out-of-frame rearrangements, and checked the results against IGoR. In a later analysis, TCR-TCR, TCR-HLA and TCR-CMV co-occurrence was scored with hypergeometric tests, and a repertoire-size bias correction was applied to TCR pairs. To estimate false discovery rates, a later analysis permuted the HLA or CMV assignments 20 times. In a later analysis, co-occurring TCRs were grouped using DBSCAN, and TCRdist sequence similarity was added for clustering within HLA-allele-positive subsets. Repertoires with fewer than 30,000 or more than 120,000 public chains, plus five repertoires with anomalous nucleotide sharing, were excluded from co-occurrence clustering. This immuneACCESS table, as held by TCRdb, lists in-frame sequences with V and J called but not all clones. Of the missing ones, under half trace to an unresolved V gene in checked studies; the others have no known cause. For V, J and clone size, that table is used; D and trimming come from the DNA. Present in this sample are 120,000 or so clones, 55% to 75% of which were seen just once. The ten largest clones add up to 8.2% of the sample.

Relative to germline, V is 5 bases shorter and J is 1 base shorter, with 12 bases between their ends. The CDR3, from cysteine to phenylalanine, totals 14 residues. CDR3 DNA is the only sequence kept; it has 42 bases, read in frame from the first base. According to the germline V gene, CDR1 reads MRHNA and CDR2 reads SNTAGT. Sequencing input: PBMCs. This TCR derives from a woman aged 40 to 50 in good health and CMV-seropositive. The rearrangement joined TRBV6-4 to TRBJ2-7; the D gene is perhaps TRBD1, on 6 matching bases. The nucleotide sequence reads TGTGCCAGCAGTCCAACAGGGAATTCCTACGAGCAGTACTTC. Translated, it reads CASSPTGNSYEQYF.